This T cell receptor (beta chain) was found in a study of blood T cell repertoires in COVID-19. Study in general: Both acute and convalescent COVID-19 samples were obtained from the United States, Italy and Spain. The analysed material was cDNA or gDNA that came from T cells, B-cell-depleted T cells, or PBMCs.

In the authors' workflow: Amplification of reference gene primers provided the estimated nucleated cell counts. Only in-frame clones appear in the TCRdb table, and some are missing; sequencing was by immunoSEQ multiplex PCR. The DNA gave D and trimming, while V, J and clone size come from that table. The sample shows about 220,000 clones, roughly 84% of them seen only once. V shed 3 bases and J 2 bases; nucleotides not matched to a gene: 7. The CDR3 contains 16 residues. Per germline, CDR1 MDHEN and CDR2 SYDVKM. This receptor was identified in a man between 45 and 60 years old with active or convalescent COVID-19. The J gene is TRBJ1-5, the V gene TRBV28; 7 bases are shared with TRBD1. The specimen was peripheral blood. In nucleotides, the CDR3 is TGTGCCAGCAGTTTTTTAGGGGGCTATGGCAATCAGCCCCAGCATTTT. It codes for CASSFLGGYGNQPQHF.